This T cell receptor beta chain was captured by sequencing in a study of blood T cell repertoires in COVID-19. The CDR3 contains 15 residues. Germline-derived CDR1 and CDR2 are LGHDT and YNNKEL (reference sequence). Unmatched junction bases numbered 5, after V lost 4 bases and J lost 1 base. Libraries were prepared by immunoSEQ multiplex PCR; TCRdb keeps only in-frame clonotypes and omits some of them. The table lists 200,000 to 250,000 clones, 88% of them singletons. The clonotype was recovered from a woman in her thirties who had been exposed to COVID-19. The chain combines TRBV3-1 (or the pseudogene TRBV3-2) with TRBJ1-2, with 8 bases aligning to TRBD1. Source material: PBMCs or T cells enriched from blood (not recorded which). Here the CDR3 reads CASSRAGGFNYGYTF. The CDR3 DNA reads TGTGCCAGCAGCCGTGCAGGGGGCTTTAACTATGGCTACACCTTC.